This TCR beta chain was recorded in a study of shared T cell receptors in the human thymus (dated by TCRdb to the early 2020s). Looking at the study overall: The study examined how the human thymus generates shared, self-reactive T-cell receptor alpha chains.

A word on this clone: It lacks a known antigen. Within one base of it there is no much larger clone, and no base qualities were kept.

The library was obtained by the immunoSEQ multiplex PCR assay. TCRdb carries this immuneACCESS record with in-frame sequences only. Its versions omit some clonotypes, under half of them owing to an unresolved V gene in the studies checked, with the rest unexplained. The table for this sample lists hundreds of thousands of clones; about 90% of them were counted only once. The top ten constitute 0.009% to 0.0095% of the sample. Reading from cysteine to phenylalanine, the CDR3 counts 11 amino acids. The only DNA kept is the CDR3, 33 bases in frame from the first base. As encoded in the germline V gene, CDR1 is MGHDK while CDR2 is SYGVNS. The junction shows trimming of 8 bases on V and 7 bases on J, plus 11 bases between the germline ends. This same sample was also part of a study on human thymus T cells. The second investigation adds: Immunologically healthy infants undergoing open corrective cardiac surgery for congenital heart defects in Finland were used as donors. Thymus tissue was obtained as surgical resects removed during corrective cardiac surgery. Both the thymic and the peripheral blood repertoires appeared to show biased V and J gene segment usage. According to the related research, thymic TCR repertoires were highly overlapping among unrelated individuals. The study characterized TCR alpha and beta repertoires from fewer than ten infant thymus samples and four related peripheral blood samples. The cohort included six male and a couple of female infants, with donor ages spanning 7 to 244 days. After being mechanically released from the tissue, thymocytes were kept at -70 degrees C in pellets of roughly 9.5-32 million cells. A QIAsymphony instrument was used to extract genomic DNA from the frozen cell pellets. The immunoSEQ multiplex PCR assay was used to amplify the TCRB and TCRAD loci from a standardized amount of quality-controlled genomic DNA. The amplicons spanned the V(D)J region and were long enough to cover the CDR3 and allow V and J genes to be identified. Through the commercial immunoSEQ service, the amplicons were sequenced on an Illumina platform. Primer bias and sequencing errors were corrected using previously described methods, and TCRAD and TCRB definitions followed the IMGT database. immunoSEQ Analyzer 3.0 and VDJTools were used for repertoire analysis, which covered basic statistics, V/J segment usage, diversity estimates, rarefaction and pairwise overlap. Chao1, ChaoE, Efron-Thisted, Shannon and inverse Simpson indices were used to estimate diversity, which was also estimated on datasets down-sampled to the smallest sample. Repertoire overlap used strict matching of CDR3 nucleotide sequence, V gene and J gene, with Jaccard-based multidimensional scaling clustering. On average, thymus samples gave around 810,000 unique TCRB clonotypes, whereas blood samples gave about 84,000.

The chain is assembled from TRBV25-1 and TRBJ1-1; the D gene cannot be resolved reliably. The sample consisted of thymocytes. The receptor was derived from a boy younger than two with a congenital heart defect. Donor details come from another sample of the same person, matched by shared clones. The CDR3 loop reads CASFYRGEAFF. The DNA is TGTGCCAGCTTCTACCGGGGTGAAGCTTTCTTT.